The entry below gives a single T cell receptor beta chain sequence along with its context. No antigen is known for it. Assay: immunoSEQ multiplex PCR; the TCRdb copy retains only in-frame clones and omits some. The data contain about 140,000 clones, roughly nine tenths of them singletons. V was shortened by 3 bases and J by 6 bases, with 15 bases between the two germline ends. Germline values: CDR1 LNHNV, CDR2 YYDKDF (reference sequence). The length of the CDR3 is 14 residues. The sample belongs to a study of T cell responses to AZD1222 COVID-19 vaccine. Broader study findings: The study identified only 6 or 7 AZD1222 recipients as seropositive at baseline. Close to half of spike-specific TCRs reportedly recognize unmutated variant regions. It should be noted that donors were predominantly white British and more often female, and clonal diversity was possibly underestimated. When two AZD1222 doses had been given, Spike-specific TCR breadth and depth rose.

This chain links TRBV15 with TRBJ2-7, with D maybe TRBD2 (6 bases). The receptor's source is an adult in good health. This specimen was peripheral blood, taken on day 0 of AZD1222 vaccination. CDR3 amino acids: CATSSPNIGSEQYF. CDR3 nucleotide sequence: TGTGCCACCAGCAGTCCGAACATCGGGAGCGAGCAGTACTTC.